Each of the 8 T cell receptor beta chains below was sequenced from the same sample in a study of cytomegalovirus exposure and HLA in healthy donors. PCR used 60 Vbeta primers and 13 Jbeta primers. Data came from immunoSEQ multiplex PCR; TCRdb stores just in-frame clones and leaves some out. The sample records about 190,000 clones, about four fifths being singletons. The specimen sequenced was PBMCs. These receptors originate from a woman in her fifties or sixties in good health and CMV-seronegative.

This clone showed up just once. This sequence joins TRBV5-1 and TRBJ1-4; a weak D match, TRBD1 (5 bases). V dropped 4 bases and J dropped 8 bases, with 15 bases sitting between them. The CDR3 contains 14 residues. Germline CDR1 SGHRS, CDR2 YFSETQ. The CDR3 sequence is CASSETGTSEKLFF. The CDR3 DNA sequence: TGCGCCAGCAGCGAAACCGGGACTTCCGAAAAACTGTTTTTT.

This clone showed up just a few times. The chain links TRBV4-2 to TRBJ1-3, with TRBD1 matching over 7 bases. The CDR3 runs to 16 residues. V dropped 4 bases and J dropped 0; count of bases not matched to a gene: 6. The germline V gene has CDR1 LGHNA and CDR2 YNFKEQ. The CDR3 DNA sequence: TGTGCCAGCAGCCCAGAGGGACAGTCCTCTGGAAACACCATATATTTT. It specifies CASSPEGQSSGNTIYF.

The J gene is TRBJ1-4, the V gene TRBV5-5; 7 positions agree with TRBD1. V shed 4 bases, J shed 6 bases, and the junction held 6 bases outside the gene matches. The CDR3 length is 14 residues. Germline-derived CDR1 and CDR2 are SGHKS and YYEKEE (reference sequence). CDR3 region: CASSKIGTDEKLFF. CDR3 DNA: TGTGCCAGCAGCAAAATCGGGACAGATGAAAAACTGTTTTTT.

The rearrangement uses TRBV11-2 and TRBJ2-2, with 11 bases identical to TRBD2. The CDR3 sequence is 15 residues long. Germline V lookup: CDR1 SGHAT, CDR2 FQNNGV. J was trimmed by 4 bases and V by 4 bases; bases with no gene match: 2. The chain's CDR3 is CASSSGLAGTGELFF. The CDR3 region has the DNA TGTGCCAGCAGCTCCGGACTAGCGGGCACCGGGGAGCTGTTTTTT.

The chain is built from TRBV18 and TRBJ2-5; D remains ambiguous. Germline V CDR1 and CDR2: KGHSH, LQKENI. This CDR3 is built from 13 residues. Trimming shortened V by 4 bases and J by 5 bases, and 11 bases separated the two germline ends. The CDR3 DNA sequence: TGTGCCAGCTCACTTCTCATTGAGGAGACCCAGTACTTC. The encoded protein is CASSLLIEETQYF.

This clone was detected once. The V and J genes are TRBV7-9 and TRBJ2-7, with no clear D. The CDR3 is 12 residues long. Trimming stripped 6 bases from V and 0 bases from J, with 6 bases between. Germline lookup yields CDR1 SEHNR and CDR2 FQNEAQ (reference sequence). The CDR3: CASSRSSYEQYF. As DNA, the CDR3 is TGTGCCAGCAGTAGGAGCTCCTACGAGCAGTACTTC. Using reference TRBV7-9 and TRBJ2-7 for the parts outside the CDR3, the full variable domain is DTGVSQNPRHKITKRGQNVTFRCDPISEHNRLYWYRQTLGQGPEFLTYFQNEAQLEKSRLLSDRFSAERPKGSFSTLEIQRTEQGDSAMYLCASSRSSYEQYFGPGTRLTVT.

This clone appeared a few times. The V call is TRBV2, the J call TRBJ2-3; 7 bases fit TRBD1. Trimming cost V 6 bases and J 3 bases; bases outside gene matches: 6. Germline V gives CDR1 SNHLY, CDR2 FYNNEI. The CDR3 extends over 14 amino acids. The CDR3 DNA follows: TGTGCCAGCAGACCCGGGACAGAGACAGATACGCAGTATTTT. This gives the protein CASRPGTETDTQYF.

The chain's CDR3 is CASSQGGQVRNEQFF. The CDR3, as DNA: TGCGCCAGCAGCCAAGGGGGACAGGTTAGGAATGAGCAGTTCTTC. The rearrangement links TRBV4-3 to TRBJ2-1, with 8 bases fitting TRBD1. The CDR3 loop spans 15 amino acids. Germline V gives CDR1 LGHNA, CDR2 YSLEER. Trimming removed 1 base from V and 7 bases from J; junction bases left unmatched: 6.